This entry lists 25 T cell receptor beta chains sequenced from one sample in a study of Ad26.COV2.S vaccination and SARS-CoV-2 variants. As for treatment: 19 received Ad26.COV2.S at low or high dose, single or two shots; roughly 5 received placebo; per-sample allocation not given. Samples were taken on day 63 after the first vaccine or placebo injection. Only in-frame clones appear in the TCRdb table, and some are missing; sequencing was by immunoSEQ multiplex PCR. In the table there are about 400,000 clones, about 91% of which are singletons. Material: peripheral blood, obtained in a trial of Ad26.COV2.S vaccine versus placebo. Receptors were obtained from a person between 18 and 60 years old who received the Ad26.COV2.S COVID-19 vaccine or a placebo.

The chain has TRBV28 and TRBJ2-7; D is undetermined. The V and J ends lost 5 bases and 1 base respectively, with 9 bases between them. The length of the CDR3 is 13 residues. Germline V CDR1 and CDR2: MDHEN, SYDVKM. The CDR3, as DNA: TGTGCCAGCAGTCGCCGACGGTCCTACGAGCAGTACTTC. Its protein product is CASSRRRSYEQYF.

The genes are TRBV5-1 and TRBJ2-1; a weak D match, TRBD2 (5 bases). The CDR3 totals 12 residues. The V end was cut by 2 bases, the J end by 6 bases, with 6 bases between. Germline CDR1 and CDR2: SGHRS and YFSETQ. Written as DNA, the CDR3 is TGCGCCAGCAGCTTCCGGGGCAATGAGCAGTTCTTC. Its protein is CASSFRGNEQFF.

This clone showed up just a few times. The CDR3 nucleotides are TGTGCCAGCAGTTCCCAGGGGGCGCGAGGCTACACCTTC. Translating it yields CASSSQGARGYTF. J is TRBJ1-2 and V is TRBV6-6; 8 bases fit TRBD1. Germline loops: CDR1 MNHNY, CDR2 SVGAGI (reference sequence). CDR3 length: 13 amino acids. With 4 bases clipped from V and 8 bases from J, the junction kept 6 bases outside the gene matches.

The chain uses TRBV29-1 and TRBJ1-1, with D uncertain. V lost 4 bases and J 11 bases, leaving 20 bases between the germline ends. Germline V gene lookup returns CDR1 SQVTM and CDR2 ANQGSEA. The CDR3 runs to 13 residues. The CDR3, as DNA: TGCAGCGTTGGTGGCCTTTCCCTTGGCGGGGCTTTCTTT. This gives the protein CSVGGLSLGGAFF.

This chain connects TRBV2 to TRBJ2-1; the D gene is possibly TRBD1 (6 bases). Trimming cost V 4 bases and J 0 bases, with 7 bases left between them. The CDR3 is 14 amino acids. The germline V gene has CDR1 SNHLY and CDR2 FYNNEI. CDR3 DNA: TGTGCCAGCAGTGGACAGGTCTCCTACAATGAGCAGTTCTTC. Translation: CASSGQVSYNEQFF.

The chain has TRBV4-1 and TRBJ2-4; 10 bases align to TRBD2. CDR3 size: 17 residues. J gave up 0 bases and V 3 bases, and 5 bases lay outside the gene matches. Germline CDR1 MGHRA, CDR2 YSYEKL. Here the CDR3 reads CASSQSLAGEAKNIQYF. CDR3 in DNA: TGCGCCAGCAGCCAGTCCCTAGCGGGAGAAGCCAAAAACATTCAGTACTTC.

Note on this clone: Other DNA sequences in this sample translate to the same CDR3. The chain has TRBV5-4 and TRBJ2-3; D possibly corresponds to TRBD1 (6 bases). Trimming took off 0 bases at V and 1 base at J, with 6 bases between the two ends. Germline V CDR1 and CDR2: SGHNT, YYREEE (reference sequence). The CDR3 extends over 14 amino acids. CDR3 sequence reads: CASSLAGGTDTQYF. CDR3 nucleotide sequence: TGTGCCAGCAGCTTGGCAGGGGGCACAGATACGCAGTATTTT. Supplemented by reference TRBV5-4 and TRBJ2-3, the full variable domain reads ETGVTQSPTHLIKTRGQQVTLRCSSQSGHNTVSWYQQALGQGPQFIFQYYREEENGRGNFPPRFSGLQFPNYSSELNVNALELDDSALYLCASSLAGGTDTQYFGPGTRLTVL.

Comments on this clone: The DNA is left out, because the CDR3 cannot be placed on it with certainty; the CDR3 is given as TCRdb lists it. CDR3 sequence reads: CASSSRLVWAGGNTIYF. The chain recombines TRBV21-1 with TRBJ1-3. TRBV21-1 is a documented pseudogene. Including both end residues, the CDR3 is 17 amino acids long.

The chain is built from TRBV28 and TRBJ1-5; TRBD1 might be the D (6 bases). Germline CDR1 and CDR2: MDHEN and SYDVKM. The CDR3 spans 16 residues. The germline V and J ends were trimmed by 6 bases and 0 bases, with 15 bases remaining between them. The chain's CDR3 is CASRGSTGNSNQPQHF. The CDR3 coding sequence is TGTGCCAGCAGGGGGTCGACAGGAAATAGCAATCAGCCCCAGCATTTT.

The chain employs TRBV2 and TRBJ2-7; possibly TRBD2 for D (6 bases). Trimming took off 6 bases at V and 1 base at J, with 13 bases between the two ends. The CDR3 totals 14 residues. Germline CDR1 SNHLY, CDR2 FYNNEI. The CDR3 bases are TGTGCCAGCAGGCAAGCCGGGACTTCCTACGAGCAGTACTTC. Its translation: CASRQAGTSYEQYF. Supplemented by reference TRBV2 and TRBJ2-7, the full variable domain reads EPEVTQTPSHQVTQMGQEVILRCVPISNHLYFYWYRQILGQKVEFLVSFYNNEISEKSEIFDDQFSVERPDGSNFTLKIRSTKLEDSAMYFCASRQAGTSYEQYFGPGTRLTVT.

The rearrangement links TRBV6-5 to TRBJ2-2; the D gene is possibly TRBD2 (6 bases). The CDR3 spans 16 residues. Trimming cost V 0 bases and J 8 bases, with 16 bases left between them. From germline, CDR1 is MNHEY and CDR2 SVGAGI. The CDR3 region has the DNA TGTGCCAGCAGTTACTCGACTCGGTCGGCGGGGGGGGAGCTGTTTTTT. Translation: CASSYSTRSAGGELFF.

A word on this clone: No DNA is shown, since the ends of the CDR3 on it are uncertain; the CDR3 is the one TCRdb lists. V usage is TRBV12-1 and J usage is TRBJ2-7; the table's D call of TRBD1 was not tested on the DNA. TRBV12-1 is a pseudogene segment. The CDR3 comprises 20 residues, both ends counted. The CDR3: CASSFVELFGCGTGVYEQYF.

The sample holds one count of this clone. The chain couples TRBV3-1 (or the pseudogene TRBV3-2) to TRBJ1-1; 8 bases line up with TRBD1. The trim removed 6 bases at V and 4 bases at J, leaving 4 bases unmatched. The CDR3 sequence is 13 residues long. Germline V gives CDR1 LGHDT, CDR2 YNNKEL (reference sequence). The CDR3 DNA sequence: TGTGCCAGCAGGAACGGACAGGGCACTGAAGCTTTCTTT. It codes for CASRNGQGTEAFF.

This chain connects TRBV13 to TRBJ1-1, with D uncertain. This CDR3 comprises 14 residues. CDR1 is PRHDT and CDR2 is FYEKMQ in the germline V gene (reference sequence). V was clipped by 0 bases and J by 3 bases, with 8 bases between them. The CDR3 spells CASSLGPGHTEAFF. The CDR3 bases are TGTGCCAGCAGCTTAGGCCCTGGACACACTGAAGCTTTCTTT.

V and J are TRBV7-2 and TRBJ2-1; TRBD1 or TRBD2 may be the D gene (5 bases each). Looked up from germline, CDR1 is SGHTA and CDR2 is FQGNSA. The CDR3 runs 13 residues. Trimming removed 6 bases at V and 9 bases at J, with 15 bases between. CDR3 sequence (DNA): TGTGCCAGCAGTTCTTCCAGGGAGAGTGAGCAGTTCTTC. Translation: CASSSSRESEQFF.

V is TRBV3-1 (or the pseudogene TRBV3-2) and J is TRBJ1-6; TRBD1 matches 9 bases. CDR3 size: 15 residues. The germline V gene encodes CDR1 LGHDT and CDR2 YNNKEL (reference sequence). Trimming cost V 4 bases and J 9 bases; bases outside gene matches: 7. For the CDR3, the DNA is TGTGCCAGCAGCCCGGGACAGGGTTTGGGTTCACCCCTCCACTTT. Its translation is CASSPGQGLGSPLHF.

V usage is TRBV28 and J usage is TRBJ1-6; a weak D match, TRBD1 (6 bases). The CDR3 contains 15 residues. Between the trimmed V and J ends, which lost 2 bases and 7 bases, there was a span of 12 bases. Germline CDR1 and CDR2: MDHEN and SYDVKM. The CDR3: CASSLPQGINSPLHF. CDR3 sequence (DNA): TGTGCCAGCAGTTTACCACAGGGTATCAATTCACCCCTCCACTTT.

The chain is built from TRBV9 and TRBJ2-7, with D possibly matching TRBD2 (6 bases). This CDR3 is 14 amino acids long. Germline V gene data show CDR1 as SGDLS and CDR2 as YYNGEE. V was clipped by 0 bases and J by 1 base, with 8 bases between them. DNA of the CDR3: TGTGCCAGCAGCGTAGAGGCGGGGTCCTACGAGCAGTACTTC. This translates into CASSVEAGSYEQYF.

This clone was recorded a few times. V and J are TRBV3-1 (or the pseudogene TRBV3-2) and TRBJ2-7; D unresolved. CDR3 length equals 15 residues. Looked up from germline, CDR1 is LGHDT and CDR2 is YNNKEL (reference sequence). The V end lost 1 base, the J end lost 3 bases, and 13 bases lay between the germline ends. The DNA for the CDR3 is TGTGCCAGCAGCCAAGGCTCCGGAACCTTCTACGAGCAGTACTTC. Amino acids: CASSQGSGTFYEQYF.

The chain joins TRBV30 to TRBJ2-3, with a weak D call TRBD1 (5 bases). CDR1 is GTSNPN, CDR2 SVGIG, per germline (reference sequence). CDR3 length: 14 residues. Between the trimmed V and J ends, which lost 3 bases and 0 bases, there was a span of 10 bases. The CDR3 spells CAWRRRASTDTQYF. The CDR3 DNA is TGTGCCTGGAGGCGCAGGGCAAGCACAGATACGCAGTATTTT.

This clone was seen once. The chain couples TRBV30 to TRBJ1-1; 7 bases align to TRBD1. With V trimmed by 2 bases and J by 8 bases, 8 bases remained unmatched. From germline, CDR1 is GTSNPN and CDR2 SVGIG (reference sequence). The CDR3 sequence is 13 residues long. The CDR3 nucleotides are TGTGCCTGGAGTCCCGGACAGGCCACAGAAGCTTTCTTT. Encoded protein: CAWSPGQATEAFF.

This clone has only one observation. The chain joins TRBV28 to TRBJ1-1; 7 nucleotides agree with TRBD1. This CDR3 is built from 14 residues. V was pared by 6 bases and J by 7 bases, with 11 bases of the junction left unmatched. Germline CDR1 MDHEN, CDR2 SYDVKM. The CDR3 loop reads CASSWQGERGEAFF. The DNA for the CDR3 is TGTGCCAGCAGCTGGCAGGGGGAGAGGGGTGAAGCTTTCTTT. The variable domain in full, with the rest retrieved from reference TRBV28 and TRBJ1-1, is DVKVTQSSRYLVKRTGEKVFLECVQDMDHENMFWYRQDPGLGLRLIYFSYDVKMKEKGDIPEGYSVSREKKERFSLILESASTNQTSMYLCASSWQGERGEAFFGQGTRLTVV.

The V and J genes are TRBV7-8 and TRBJ2-3, with 9 bases lining up with TRBD2. Germline V gene sequence: CDR1 SGHVS, CDR2 FQNEAQ. Trimming cost V 5 bases and J 3 bases; bases outside gene matches: 9. CDR3 length equals 16 residues. DNA of the CDR3: TGTGCCAGCAGCCTACGGCGGGAGGGTCGGACAGATACGCAGTATTTT. Its protein product is CASSLRREGRTDTQYF.

This clone showed up just once. For the CDR3, the DNA is TGTGCCACCAGTAGGGTGACAGGGGGTTTCGGGGAGCAGTTCTTC. Its protein is CATSRVTGGFGEQFF. The gene calls are TRBV24-1 and TRBJ2-1; TRBD1 matches at 9 bases. V lost 6 bases and J lost 10; bases outside the gene matches: 12. Germline CDR1 is KGHDR and CDR2 is SFDVKD. CDR3 size: 15 residues.

The rearrangement links TRBV5-4 to TRBJ1-3; D remains unclear. The CDR3 runs to 16 residues. Germline V gene data show CDR1 as SGHNT and CDR2 as YYREEE (reference sequence). V was trimmed by 7 bases and J by 0 bases, leaving 17 bases between them. CDR3 nucleotides: TGTGCCAGCTCATTCGGCGGAGTTTACTCTGGAAACACCATATATTTT. It codes for CASSFGGVYSGNTIYF.